These 6 T cell receptor beta chains were sequenced from one sample in a study of graft-versus-host responses after intestinal transplantation. Assay used: immunoSEQ multiplex PCR; TCRdb lists only in-frame clones, some missing. In the table there are about 98,000 clones, about 82% of which are singletons. The source material was PBMCs, sampled 255 days after intestinal transplant. Source of these receptors: a human patient who received an intestinal transplant, so some T cells may come from the graft donor.

The rearrangement joins TRBV6-1 to TRBJ2-6; 8 nucleotides line up with TRBD1. V lost 1 base to trimming and J lost 0 bases; unmatched junction nucleotides: 2. Germline lookup yields CDR1 MNHNS and CDR2 SASEGT. The CDR3 extends over 17 amino acids. CDR3: CASSEGTGLSGANVLTF. The DNA of the CDR3 is TGTGCCAGCAGTGAAGGGACAGGGCTCTCTGGGGCCAACGTCCTGACTTTC.

This clone is medium-sized (0.01 to 0.1%) within its sample. J is TRBJ1-2 and V is TRBV7-8; D gene ambiguous. There are 14 residues in the CDR3. The germline CDR1 and CDR2 sequences are SGHVS and FQNEAQ. V lost 0 bases to trimming and J lost 4 bases, with 9 bases between them. The CDR3 protein is CASSLAIGIYGYTF. The CDR3 region has the DNA TGTGCCAGCAGCTTAGCCATAGGAATCTATGGCTACACCTTC.

The chain is built from TRBV7-8 and TRBJ2-5; 8 nucleotides align to TRBD1. V was pared by 6 bases and J by 3 bases, with 6 bases of the junction left unmatched. Germline CDR1 is SGHVS and CDR2 is FQNEAQ. The CDR3 contains 14 residues. The CDR3 region has the DNA TGTGCCAGCAGGATATTGACAGGGGAAGAGACCCAGTACTTC. This codes for CASRILTGEETQYF.

The CDR3 DNA reads TGTGCCAGCAGCTTAGGCCCATCTGGAGGGGCGAAGACCTACGAGCAGTACTTC. This codes for CASSLGPSGGAKTYEQYF. The chain carries TRBV11-2 and TRBJ2-7; a possible D gene is TRBD2 (6 bases). Germline V CDR1 and CDR2: SGHAT, FQNNGV. V was cut by 1 base and J by 2 bases, with 21 bases left in between. The CDR3 totals 18 residues.

There are a few counts of this clone. The V call is TRBV6-6, the J call TRBJ2-3; perhaps TRBD2 as D (5 bases). Germline V lookup: CDR1 MNHNY, CDR2 SVGAGI (reference sequence). CDR3 length: 16 amino acids. Trimming shortened V by 8 bases and J by 0 bases, and 18 bases separated the two germline ends. The CDR3 nucleotides are TGTGCCAGCGACTCGGGGTCTGACTCTAGCACAGATACGCAGTATTTT. Translated, it gives CASDSGSDSSTDTQYF.

The chain is built from TRBV28 and TRBJ1-3, with 7 bases lining up with TRBD1. CDR1 is MDHEN, CDR2 SYDVKM, per germline. The CDR3 extends over 14 amino acids. V gave up 6 bases and J gave up 3 bases; unmatched junction bases: 5. DNA of the CDR3: TGTGCCAGCAGCCTATACAGGGGTGGAAACACCATATATTTT. This encodes CASSLYRGGNTIYF.